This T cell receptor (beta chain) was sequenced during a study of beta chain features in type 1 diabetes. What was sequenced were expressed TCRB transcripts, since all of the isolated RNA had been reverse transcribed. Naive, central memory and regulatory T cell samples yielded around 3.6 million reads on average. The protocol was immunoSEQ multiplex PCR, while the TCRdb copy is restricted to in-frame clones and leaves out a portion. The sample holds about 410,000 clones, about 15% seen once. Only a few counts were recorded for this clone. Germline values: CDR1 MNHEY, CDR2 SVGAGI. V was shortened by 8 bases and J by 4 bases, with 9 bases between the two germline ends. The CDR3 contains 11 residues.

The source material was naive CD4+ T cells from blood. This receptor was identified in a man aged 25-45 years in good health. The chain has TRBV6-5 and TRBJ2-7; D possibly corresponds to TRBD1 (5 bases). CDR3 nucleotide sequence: TGTGCCAGCCGGCAGGGTTACGAGCAGTACGTC. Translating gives CASRQGYEQYV.